The 25 T cell receptor beta chains listed next were all sequenced from one sample in a study. Tregs were sorted as CD4+CD25+CD127-/low cells. TCRdb re-called the 5' RACE reads through MiXCR, storing one row per CDR3 protein. The repertoire holds more than 8,000 distinct CDR3 sequences, about a quarter seen once, with about 3.2% in the top ten. Material for sequencing was Tregs sorted from blood. Source of these receptors: a female donor with breast cancer.

About this clonotype: The final CDR3 position lacks the conserved phenylalanine or tryptophan, pointing to a likely read error. In DNA, the CDR3 is TGCGCCAGCAGCCAAGACGTTGCACTTGGGCGCGGGGAGGCTTTCTCT. This encodes CASSQDVALGRGEAFS. The J gene is TRBJ1-1, the V gene TRBV4-1; D call uncertain. Trimming pared 0 bases from V and 11 bases from J, leaving 22 bases between. The CDR3 runs 16 residues. Germline V CDR1 and CDR2: MGHRA, YSYEKL.

This clonotype was detected a few times. V usage is TRBV5-5 and J usage is TRBJ2-7; D may be TRBD1 (5 bases). Germline V lookup: CDR1 SGHKS, CDR2 YYEKEE (reference sequence). This CDR3 is 12 amino acids long. The V and J ends lost 4 bases and 7 bases respectively, with 12 bases between them. The CDR3 sequence is CASSPARVEQYF. The DNA of the CDR3 is TGTGCCAGCAGCCCTGCCAGGGTTGAGCAGTACTTC.

This clonotype came up many times. V is TRBV5-1 and J is TRBJ2-1; D may be TRBD1 (5 bases). CDR1 is SGHRS, CDR2 YFSETQ, per germline. With 0 bases removed from V and 8 bases from J, the gap between germline ends came to 15 bases. CDR3 length: 15 amino acids. This CDR3 reads CASSLAWGPNYEQFF. In nucleotides, the CDR3 is TGCGCCAGCAGCTTGGCCTGGGGCCCCAATTATGAGCAGTTCTTC.

This clonotype is termed medium-sized. The CDR3 here is CASRDGTAHQPQHF. The CDR3 bases are TGTGCCAGCAGGGACGGGACAGCACATCAGCCCCAGCATTTT. The chain recombines TRBV12-3 or TRBV12-4 with TRBJ1-5; 7 nucleotides align to TRBD1. This CDR3 has 14 residues. V was pared by 6 bases and J by 5 bases, with 7 bases of the junction left unmatched.

Only a few counts were recorded for this clonotype. This chain uses TRBV6-5 with TRBJ1-3; D is unclear. Trimming removed 6 bases at V and 1 base at J, with 10 bases between. The CDR3 loop spans 14 amino acids. Germline assignment: CDR1 MNHEY and CDR2 SVGAGI. CDR3 in amino acids: CASRPRPSGNTIYF. The CDR3 bases are TGTGCCAGCAGACCCAGACCATCTGGAAACACCATATATTTT.

This clonotype occurred a few times. The rearrangement uses TRBV30 and TRBJ1-2; 10 nucleotides match TRBD1. J lost 13 bases, V lost 8 bases, and 13 bases had no gene match. CDR1 and CDR2 from the germline V gene are GTSNPN and SVGIG (reference sequence). The CDR3 has 12 amino acids. CDR3 in DNA: TGTGCCCGCACTGCGACAGGGGGCGCGTTCACCTTC. Translating it yields CARTATGGAFTF.

This clonotype was found many times. The J gene is TRBJ1-5, the V gene TRBV14; TRBD1 is a possible D gene (5 bases). V lost 5 bases, J lost 5 bases, and 13 bases lay in between. The CDR3 covers 14 residues. Germline CDR1 SGHDN, CDR2 FVKESK. The CDR3 DNA reads as TGTGCCAGCAGCGAGGGGTACGGTGATCAGCCCCAGCATTTT. Its protein is CASSEGYGDQPQHF.

Note on this clonotype: One end of the junction is discordant with germline, which a read error may explain. The J gene is TRBJ1-2, the V gene TRBV12-3 or TRBV12-4; D remains unclear. CDR3 length equals 13 residues. The chain's CDR3 is CARSRGLLYGYTF. The CDR3 bases are TGTGCCCGCAGTCGCGGGCTTCTATATGGCTACACCTTC.

This clonotype was seen only once. This may stem from a read error, because a much larger clone lies one nucleotide away. This sequence joins TRBV4-1 and TRBJ2-1, with TRBD2 matching 10 bases. This CDR3 has 18 residues. Germline V gene lookup returns CDR1 MGHRA and CDR2 YSYEKL. CDR3 sequence reads: CASSTQTSGYSSYDEQFF. In nucleotides, the CDR3 is TGCGCCAGCAGCACTCAGACTAGCGGGTATAGCTCCTACGATGAGCAGTTCTTC.

This clonotype is medium-sized within its sample. This chain links TRBV11-2 with TRBJ2-1; TRBD1 matches 8 bases. This CDR3 is 18 amino acids long. Germline CDR1 and CDR2: SGHAT and FQNNGV. J lost 3 bases, V lost 6 bases, and 16 bases had no gene match. CDR3 sequence (DNA): TGTGCCAGCAGTTACCCCCAGGGGGCCGCGTTGGACTACAATGAGCAGTTCTTC. Its translation is CASSYPQGAALDYNEQFF.

By frequency in the sample, this clonotype is medium-sized (0.01 to 0.1%). The chain recombines TRBV6-5 with TRBJ2-1; possible D gene TRBD2, 5 bases. V lost 6 bases and J lost 6, with 18 bases in between. Germline CDR1 is MNHEY and CDR2 is SVGAGI. The CDR3 contains 15 residues. The DNA of the CDR3 is TGTGCCAGCAGATCCGGATTCCCCGGAGGCAATGAGCAGTTCTTC. The encoded protein is CASRSGFPGGNEQFF.

Notes on this clonotype: Compared with germline, one end of the junction differs, possibly owing to a read error. V and J are TRBV24-1 and TRBJ2-2; D uncertain. The CDR3 is made up of 13 amino acids. Germline CDR1 and CDR2: KGHDR and SFDVKD. The CDR3 sequence: CATSAESTGELFF. The CDR3 nucleotides are TGCGCCACCTCGGCAGAAAGCACCGGGGAGCTGTTTTTT.

The V and J genes are TRBV19 and TRBJ2-1, with 13 bases that match TRBD2. V shed 5 bases and J 0 bases; nucleotides not matched to a gene: 4. The CDR3 consists of 17 residues. Germline V gene sequence: CDR1 LNHDA, CDR2 SQIVND (reference sequence). CDR3 nucleotides: TGTGCCAGTAGTGCTACTAGCGGGAGGGCCTCCTACAATGAGCAGTTCTTC. Translation: CASSATSGRASYNEQFF.

This clonotype was detected only a few times. A much more abundant neighbour one base away suggests this may be a read error. The rearrangement links TRBV20-1 to TRBJ1-6, with D perhaps matching TRBD1 (6 bases). This CDR3 is 15 amino acids long. CDR1 and CDR2 from the germline V gene are DFQATT and SNEGSKA (reference sequence). The CDR3 bases are TGCAGTGTTAGAGATAGGGGGGGGCAAAATTCACCCCTCCACTTT. The encoded protein is CSVRDRGGQNSPLHF.

In its sample, this clonotype was seen once. The rearrangement joins TRBV24-1 to TRBJ2-7; D is undetermined. CDR3 length equals 13 residues. Germline V gives CDR1 KGHDR, CDR2 SFDVKD. The ends were cut back, 2 bases at V and 8 bases at J, with 12 bases in the middle. The CDR3 DNA is TGTGCCACCAGTGATTCCCAGAACGGCAAGCAGTACTTC. It codes for CATSDSQNGKQYF.

This clonotype was observed at least ten times. The genes are TRBV28 and TRBJ2-3; a weak D match, TRBD2 (6 bases). Germline V gene data show CDR1 as MDHEN and CDR2 as SYDVKM. Trimming removed 5 bases at V and 2 bases at J, with 17 bases between. The length of the CDR3 is 16 residues. Here the CDR3 DNA reads TGTGCCAGCAGTGCGACCGAGGGAGGCTACACAGATACGCAGTATTTT. Amino acid sequence: CASSATEGGYTDTQYF.

In its sample, this clonotype is medium-sized (0.01 to 0.1%). The chain is built from TRBV6-5 and TRBJ1-2; perhaps TRBD1 as D (5 bases). Germline values: CDR1 MNHEY, CDR2 SVGAGI. The ends were cut back, 7 bases at V and 5 bases at J, with 14 bases in the middle. The CDR3 totals 13 residues. The DNA for the CDR3 is TGTGCCAGCAAGGGGATAACCTCATATGGCTACACCTTC. It codes for CASKGITSYGYTF.

There are many counts of this clonotype. The chain recombines TRBV20-1 with TRBJ2-1, with TRBD2 matching 8 bases. The germline V gene has CDR1 DFQATT and CDR2 SNEGSKA (reference sequence). CDR3 length: 13 residues. V was clipped by 3 bases and J by 6 bases; unmatched bases: 4. The CDR3 DNA reads TGCAGTGCTAGGGTAGCGGGACGCAATGAGCAGTTCTTC. Protein: CSARVAGRNEQFF.

This clonotype was recorded a few times. This sequence may be a read error, since a much larger clone differs from it by one base. The chain has TRBV29-1 and TRBJ2-1; D might be TRBD1 or TRBD2, each matching 5 bases. The CDR3 has 13 residues. Germline V lookup: CDR1 SQVTM, CDR2 ANQGSEA. The CDR3 reads CSVTDSDYSEQFF. The CDR3 DNA sequence: TGCAGCGTCACAGACAGCGACTACAGTGAGCAGTTCTTC.

This clonotype appeared a few times. The chain is built from TRBV12-3 or TRBV12-4 and TRBJ2-7; TRBD2 aligns across 9 bases. The CDR3 totals 14 residues. Losses at the gene ends were 4 bases for V and 6 bases for J; bases not matched to a gene: 7. CDR3 region: CASSYSGSRLEQYF. The CDR3 DNA is TGTGCCAGCAGTTATAGCGGGAGCAGGCTCGAGCAGTACTTC.

This chain links TRBV11-2 with TRBJ2-3; unclear D gene. In germline, CDR1 is SGHAT, CDR2 FQNNGV. The CDR3 covers 14 residues. V lost 3 bases to trimming and J lost 1 base, with 8 bases between them. The chain's CDR3 is CASSLAAGTDTQYF. Here the CDR3 DNA reads TGTGCCAGCAGCTTGGCCGCGGGCACAGATACGCAGTATTTT.

This clonotype was observed once. This chain connects TRBV14 to TRBJ2-1, with TRBD2 matching over 8 bases. Germline lookup yields CDR1 SGHDN and CDR2 FVKESK. V lost 3 bases, J lost 6 bases, and 10 bases stayed unmatched. The CDR3 has 16 amino acids. The CDR3 is CASSQLLAVHLNEQFF. The CDR3 nucleotides read TGTGCCAGCAGCCAGCTACTAGCGGTCCATCTCAATGAGCAGTTCTTC.

By share of the sample, this clonotype is medium-sized (0.01 to 0.1%). The V call is TRBV7-2, the J call TRBJ2-1, with TRBD2 identical over 8 bases. Trimming removed 4 bases from V and 2 bases from J; junction bases left unmatched: 4. The CDR3 runs to 15 residues. In germline, CDR1 is SGHTA, CDR2 FQGNSA. The CDR3: CASSSNSGTYNEQFF. The CDR3, as DNA: TGTGCCAGCAGCTCCAATAGCGGGACCTACAATGAGCAGTTCTTC.

This chain links TRBV20-1 with TRBJ2-1, with D possibly being TRBD2 (5 bases). The CDR3 sequence is 13 residues long. V dropped 2 bases and J dropped 2 bases, with 7 bases sitting between them. From germline, CDR1 is DFQATT and CDR2 SNEGSKA (reference sequence). The CDR3 region has the DNA TGCAGTGCTAGACGGGGAGCCTACAATGAGCAGTTCTTC. Amino acids: CSARRGAYNEQFF.

The sample holds many counts of this clonotype. The gene calls are TRBV15 and TRBJ2-3; maybe TRBD2 (5 bases). Per germline, CDR1 LNHNV and CDR2 YYDKDF (reference sequence). This CDR3 spans 15 amino acids. The V end lost 5 bases, the J end lost 1 base, and 13 bases lay between the germline ends. As DNA, the CDR3 is TGTGCCACCAGCCGTGGACTGGTACGCACAGATACGCAGTATTTT. The encoded protein is CATSRGLVRTDTQYF.